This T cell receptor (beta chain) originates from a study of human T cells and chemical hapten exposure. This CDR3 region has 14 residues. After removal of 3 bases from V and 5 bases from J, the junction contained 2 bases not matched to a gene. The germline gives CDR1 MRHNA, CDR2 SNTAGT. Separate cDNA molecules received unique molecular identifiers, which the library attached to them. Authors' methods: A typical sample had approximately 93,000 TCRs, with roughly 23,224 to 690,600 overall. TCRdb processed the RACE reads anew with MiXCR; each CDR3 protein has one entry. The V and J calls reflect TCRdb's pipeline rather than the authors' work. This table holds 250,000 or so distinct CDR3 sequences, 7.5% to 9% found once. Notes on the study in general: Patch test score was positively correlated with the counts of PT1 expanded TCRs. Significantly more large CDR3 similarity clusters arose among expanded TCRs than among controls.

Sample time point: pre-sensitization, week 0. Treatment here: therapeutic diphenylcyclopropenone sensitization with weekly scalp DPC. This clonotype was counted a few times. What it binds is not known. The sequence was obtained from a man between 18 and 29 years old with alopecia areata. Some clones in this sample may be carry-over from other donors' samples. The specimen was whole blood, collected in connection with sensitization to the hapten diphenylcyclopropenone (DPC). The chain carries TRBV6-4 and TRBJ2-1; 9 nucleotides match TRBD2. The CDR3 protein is CASSERGGHNEQFF. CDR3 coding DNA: TGTGCCAGCAGTGAGCGGGGGGGCCACAATGAGCAGTTCTTC.